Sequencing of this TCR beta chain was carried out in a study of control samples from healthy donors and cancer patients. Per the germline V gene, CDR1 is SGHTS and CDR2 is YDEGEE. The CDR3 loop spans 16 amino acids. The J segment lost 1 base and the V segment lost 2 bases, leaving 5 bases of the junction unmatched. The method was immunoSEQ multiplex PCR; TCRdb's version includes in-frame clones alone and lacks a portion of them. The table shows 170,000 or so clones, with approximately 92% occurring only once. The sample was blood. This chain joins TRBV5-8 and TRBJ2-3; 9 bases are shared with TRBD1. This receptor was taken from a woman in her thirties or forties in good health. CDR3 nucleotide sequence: TGTGCCAGCAGCTTATTTCGGGACAGGGGCACAGATACGCAGTATTTT. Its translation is CASSLFRDRGTDTQYF. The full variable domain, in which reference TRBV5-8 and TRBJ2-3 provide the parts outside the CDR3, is EAGVTQSPTHLIKTRGQQATLRCSPISGHTSVYWYQQALGLGLQFLLWYDEGEERNRGNFPPRFSGRQFPNYSSELNVNALELEDSALYLCASSLFRDRGTDTQYFGPGTRLTVL.